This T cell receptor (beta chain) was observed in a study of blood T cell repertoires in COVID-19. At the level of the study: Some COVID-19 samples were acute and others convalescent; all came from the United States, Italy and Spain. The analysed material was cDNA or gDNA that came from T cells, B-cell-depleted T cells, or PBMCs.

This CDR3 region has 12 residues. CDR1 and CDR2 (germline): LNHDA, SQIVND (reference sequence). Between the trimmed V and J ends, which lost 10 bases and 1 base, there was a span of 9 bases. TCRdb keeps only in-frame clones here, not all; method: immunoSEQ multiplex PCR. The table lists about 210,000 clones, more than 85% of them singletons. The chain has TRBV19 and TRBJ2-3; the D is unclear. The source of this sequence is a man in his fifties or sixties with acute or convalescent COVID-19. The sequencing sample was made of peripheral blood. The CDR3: CANLRRTDTQYF. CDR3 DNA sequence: TGTGCCAACCTACGTCGCACAGATACGCAGTATTTT.